The 27 T cell receptor beta chains given below trace back to one sample, sequenced in a study of blood T cell repertoires in COVID-19. Profiling relied on immunoSEQ multiplex PCR, and the TCRdb table lists in-frame clones only, not all of them. The sample shows about 670,000 clones, 75% to 90% of them seen only once. The source material was peripheral blood. These receptors were collected from a woman aged 18-29 years with acute or convalescent COVID-19.

The chain links TRBV9 to TRBJ2-2; 7 positions agree with TRBD2. Per germline, CDR1 SGDLS and CDR2 YYNGEE. Unmatched junction bases numbered 7, after V lost 3 bases and J lost 2 bases. CDR3 length equals 16 residues. The CDR3 loop is CASSASAGPNTGELFF. As DNA, the CDR3 is TGTGCCAGCAGCGCTTCAGCGGGGCCTAACACCGGGGAGCTGTTTTTT.

The chain has TRBV6-5 and TRBJ1-3; TRBD1 matches at 7 bases. CDR3 size: 16 residues. Per germline, CDR1 MNHEY and CDR2 SVGAGI. The V and J ends lost 4 bases and 0 bases, in that order; junction bases with no gene match: 6. CDR3 bases: TGTGCCAGCAGTTTCGGGACAGACCTCTCTGGAAACACCATATATTTT. Translation gives CASSFGTDLSGNTIYF.

This chain joins TRBV5-1 and TRBJ2-1, with TRBD2 identical over 11 bases. The CDR3 totals 18 residues. Per the germline V gene, CDR1 is SGHRS and CDR2 is YFSETQ. Germline trimming cut 3 bases from V and 7 bases from J; bases unmatched to any gene: 15. For the CDR3, the DNA is TGCGCCAGCAGCTCGGGCGGTAGCGGGGGGGTAGTCTGGAATGAGCAGTTCTTC. Translated: CASSSGGSGGVVWNEQFF. Full variable domain (outside the CDR3, taken from reference TRBV5-1 and TRBJ2-1): KAGVTQTPRYLIKTRGQQVTLSCSPISGHRSVSWYQQTPGQGLQFLFEYFSETQRNKGNFPGRFSGRQFSNSRSEMNVSTLELGDSALYLCASSSGGSGGVVWNEQFFGPGTRLTVL.

The V gene is TRBV10-3, the J gene TRBJ1-4; 8 bases are shared with TRBD1. There are 14 residues in the CDR3. Germline CDR1 and CDR2: ENHRY and SYGVKD. V lost 6 bases and J lost 5; bases outside the gene matches: 5. In DNA, the CDR3 is TGTGCCATCAGGCCGGGACAGGCGAATGAAAAACTGTTTTTT. This translates into CAIRPGQANEKLFF.

V usage is TRBV19 and J usage is TRBJ1-1, with D possibly being TRBD1 (5 bases). The germline V gene has CDR1 LNHDA and CDR2 SQIVND (reference sequence). The CDR3 has 16 amino acids. Trimming pared 5 bases from V and 1 base from J, leaving 17 bases between. The chain's CDR3 is CASSATPGGTNTEAFF. The CDR3 DNA reads TGTGCCAGTAGTGCAACCCCGGGAGGGACGAACACTGAAGCTTTCTTT.

The chain links TRBV27 to TRBJ1-1; maybe TRBD1 (6 bases). Trimming shortened V by 4 bases and J by 0 bases, and 9 bases separated the two germline ends. The germline V gene has CDR1 MNHEY and CDR2 SMNVEV (reference sequence). There are 14 residues in the CDR3. The CDR3 region is CASSWTDMNTEAFF. The CDR3, as DNA: TGTGCCAGCAGTTGGACAGATATGAACACTGAAGCTTTCTTT.

V and J are TRBV9 and TRBJ1-1, with TRBD1 matching 7 bases. The CDR3 covers 15 residues. The trim removed 4 bases at V and 4 bases at J, leaving 10 bases unmatched. Germline CDR1 is SGDLS and CDR2 is YYNGEE. This CDR3 is CASSPATGWVTEAFF. The CDR3 DNA follows: TGTGCCAGCAGCCCGGCGACAGGGTGGGTCACTGAAGCTTTCTTT.

The chain joins TRBV2 to TRBJ1-2; D is undetermined. The length of the CDR3 is 14 residues. Deletions cut 2 bases from V and 0 bases from J, with 7 bases between. Germline V lookup: CDR1 SNHLY, CDR2 FYNNEI. CDR3 in amino acids: CASSENRANYGYTF. CDR3 sequence (DNA): TGTGCCAGCAGTGAAAACAGAGCTAACTATGGCTACACCTTC.

The chain recombines TRBV6-4 with TRBJ2-3; 9 bases agree with TRBD2. V trimming: 3 bases; J trimming: 3 bases; junction bases outside the gene matches: 7. Germline values: CDR1 MRHNA, CDR2 SNTAGT. There are 16 residues in the CDR3. CDR3 protein: CASSDTGGGGTDTQYF. The CDR3 nucleotides are TGTGCCAGCAGTGATACAGGCGGGGGGGGTACAGATACGCAGTATTTT.

This sequence joins TRBV2 and TRBJ2-1, with 11 bases lining up with TRBD2. The CDR3 is 17 residues long. CDR1 SNHLY and CDR2 FYNNEI come from the germline V gene. The V segment lost 7 bases and the J segment 5 bases; nucleotides outside the gene matches: 13. The CDR3 loop is CASTPTLAGGLNNEQFF. The CDR3 DNA reads TGTGCCAGCACCCCGACCCTAGCGGGGGGCCTAAACAATGAGCAGTTCTTC.

This clone came up once. This sequence joins TRBV7-2 and TRBJ2-7; D possibly corresponds to TRBD2 (6 bases). This CDR3 has 13 amino acids. Between the trimmed V and J ends, which lost 3 bases and 3 bases, there was a span of 9 bases. CDR1 is SGHTA and CDR2 is FQGNSA in the germline V gene. CDR3 protein: CASSLRDLYEQYF. In nucleotides, the CDR3 is TGTGCCAGCAGCTTGCGGGACCTCTACGAGCAGTACTTC.

The table lists this clone with a count of one. The chain carries TRBV7-9 and TRBJ2-5; D is perhaps TRBD2 (5 bases). This CDR3 has 13 residues. Germline CDR1 and CDR2: SEHNR and FQNEAQ (reference sequence). The V end was cut by 4 bases, the J end by 2 bases, with 8 bases between. The CDR3 loop is CASSSPGQETQYF. Written as DNA, the CDR3 is TGTGCCAGCAGCTCCCCGGGACAAGAGACCCAGTACTTC.

The V call is TRBV7-9, the J call TRBJ1-1; D is perhaps TRBD1 (5 bases). The V and J ends lost 10 bases and 1 base respectively, with 22 bases between them. Germline CDR1 and CDR2: SEHNR and FQNEAQ (reference sequence). CDR3 length: 16 residues. CDR3 sequence reads: CATTQVGGGQNTEAFF. The CDR3 nucleotides are TGTGCCACCACCCAGGTCGGGGGGGGTCAGAACACTGAAGCTTTCTTT.

CDR3 sequence: CASSKEEQPYEQYF. In DNA, the CDR3 is TGTGCCAGCAGCAAGGAGGAACAGCCCTACGAGCAGTACTTC. The rearrangement joins TRBV21-1 to TRBJ2-7; TRBD2 was called by the table and not checked on the DNA. TRBV21-1 is reported as a pseudogene. The CDR3 has 14 residues.

The rearrangement joins TRBV3-1 (or the pseudogene TRBV3-2) to TRBJ1-5; a possible D gene is TRBD1 (6 bases). The germline V gene has CDR1 LGHDT and CDR2 YNNKEL (reference sequence). Between the trimmed V and J ends, which lost 1 base and 11 bases, there was a span of 15 bases. The CDR3 sequence is 14 residues long. In DNA form, the CDR3 reads TGTGCCAGCAGCCAAGCGGGGGCTGGGAGGGCCCAGCATTTT. Its translation: CASSQAGAGRAQHF.

This chain links TRBV19 with TRBJ1-5, with D hard to call. The CDR3 extends over 14 amino acids. The germline CDR1 and CDR2 sequences are LNHDA and SQIVND (reference sequence). The V gene lost 7 bases and the J gene lost 4 bases, with 14 bases spanning the gap. The CDR3 region has the DNA TGTGCCAGTAATAAATTACTGACAAATCAGCCCCAGCATTTT. Translating gives CASNKLLTNQPQHF.

This clone has a single count. The chain joins TRBV28 to TRBJ1-3; D is unresolved. There are 15 residues in the CDR3. Germline assignment: CDR1 MDHEN and CDR2 SYDVKM. The V end was cut by 3 bases, the J end by 0 bases, with 9 bases between. The CDR3 bases are TGTGCCAGCAGTTTTTTACAAATCTCTGGAAACACCATATATTTT. Its translation: CASSFLQISGNTIYF.

V is TRBV29-1 and J is TRBJ1-1; no reliable D call. This CDR3 region has 14 residues. In germline, CDR1 is SQVTM, CDR2 ANQGSEA. Between the trimmed V and J ends, which lost 4 bases and 1 base, there was a span of 13 bases. The CDR3 nucleotides read TGCAGCGTTGTACAGACGGGAGGGAACACTGAAGCTTTCTTT. Its translation: CSVVQTGGNTEAFF. Filled out from reference TRBV29-1 and TRBJ1-1, the complete variable domain reads SAVISQKPSRDICQRGTSLTIQCQVDSQVTMMFWYRQQPGQSLTLIATANQGSEATYESGFVIDKFPISRPNLTFSTLTVSNMSPEDSSIYLCSVVQTGGNTEAFFGQGTRLTVV.

The genes are TRBV27 and TRBJ1-1; the match to TRBD1 covers 9 bases. CDR1 is MNHEY, CDR2 SMNVEV, per germline (reference sequence). The V segment lost 2 bases and the J segment 3 bases; nucleotides outside the gene matches: 4. The CDR3 covers 15 residues. The CDR3 DNA reads as TGTGCCAGCAGTTTAAACGGACAGGGGTACACTGAAGCTTTCTTT. Protein sequence: CASSLNGQGYTEAFF.

The V gene is TRBV12-3 or TRBV12-4, the J gene TRBJ2-4, with unresolved D. This CDR3 has 13 amino acids. Trimming shortened V by 8 bases and J by 3 bases, and 11 bases separated the two germline ends. CDR3 nucleotides: TGTGCCAGCGCGGATGTAGGCAAAAACATTCAGTACTTC. Protein: CASADVGKNIQYF.

V and J are TRBV11-2 and TRBJ2-2, with TRBD1 matching 11 bases. CDR3 length: 18 residues. After removal of 5 bases from V and 3 bases from J, the junction contained 11 bases not matched to a gene. CDR1 and CDR2 (germline): SGHAT, FQNNGV. DNA for the CDR3: TGTGCCAGCAGCCCGCGGACAGGGGGCGTTTTGGACACCGGGGAGCTGTTTTTT. Translated: CASSPRTGGVLDTGELFF. The full variable domain, its missing parts supplied by reference TRBV11-2 and TRBJ2-2, is EAGVAQSPRYKIIEKRQSVAFWCNPISGHATLYWYQQILGQGPKLLIQFQNNGVVDDSQLPKDRFSAERLKGVDSTLKIQPAKLEDSAVYLCASSPRTGGVLDTGELFFGEGSRLTVL.

The chain joins TRBV9 to TRBJ2-2, with D perhaps TRBD1 (6 bases). The V gene's germline CDR1 is SGDLS and CDR2 YYNGEE. Trimming cost V 2 bases and J 1 base, with 12 bases left between them. This CDR3 spans 16 amino acids. The chain's CDR3 is CASSVPGTLNTGELFF. DNA for the CDR3: TGTGCCAGCAGCGTCCCCGGGACACTGAACACCGGGGAGCTGTTTTTT. Variable domain in full (rest from reference TRBV9 and TRBJ2-2): DSGVTQTPKHLITATGQRVTLRCSPRSGDLSVYWYQQSLDQGLQFLIQYYNGEERAKGNILERFSAQQFPDLHSELNLSSLELGDSALYFCASSVPGTLNTGELFFGEGSRLTVL.

This clone was detected a few times. The gene calls are TRBV4-2 and TRBJ2-1, with 9 bases fitting TRBD2. The CDR3 length is 16 residues. With V trimmed by 0 bases and J by 3 bases, 3 bases remained unmatched. Germline V gene data show CDR1 as LGHNA and CDR2 as YNFKEQ. In DNA, the CDR3 is TGTGCCAGCAGCCAAGATCGTAGCGGGGGCTACAATGAGCAGTTCTTC. This translates into CASSQDRSGGYNEQFF.

V and J are TRBV18 and TRBJ2-1; 7 bases map to TRBD1. Germline V lookup: CDR1 KGHSH, CDR2 LQKENI. V was pared by 0 bases and J by 5 bases, with 1 base of the junction left unmatched. This CDR3 has 14 amino acids. CDR3 DNA: TGTGCCAGCTCACCACCGGGGACAGACAATGAGCAGTTCTTC. Translation gives CASSPPGTDNEQFF.

The chain recombines TRBV5-1 with TRBJ1-3; perhaps TRBD1 as D (6 bases). Germline V gives CDR1 SGHRS, CDR2 YFSETQ. The CDR3 sequence is 19 residues long. Between the trimmed V and J ends, which lost 3 bases and 3 bases, there was a span of 25 bases. The CDR3 region is CASSSGPTAQGSGGNTIYF. The CDR3 DNA is TGCGCCAGCAGCTCTGGTCCTACGGCACAGGGTTCTGGTGGAAACACCATATATTTT.

This clone is a singleton in its sample. V usage is TRBV5-1 and J usage is TRBJ1-2; a possible D gene is TRBD1 (5 bases). The CDR3 is made up of 14 amino acids. Germline CDR1 reads SGHRS; CDR2 reads YFSETQ. V gave up 7 bases and J gave up 5 bases, with 18 bases separating them. The CDR3: CASGAGREVYGYTF. The CDR3 nucleotides read TGCGCCAGCGGGGCCGGCAGGGAAGTTTATGGCTACACCTTC.

The gene calls are TRBV4-3 and TRBJ2-7, with D possibly matching TRBD2 (7 bases). Germline CDR1 LGHNA, CDR2 YSLEER. The CDR3 is 14 residues long. The ends were cut back, 4 bases at V and 4 bases at J, with 14 bases in the middle. The DNA for the CDR3 is TGCGCCAGCAGCCCGGGGGGCGGCTCTTACGAGCAGTACTTC. This translates into CASSPGGGSYEQYF.